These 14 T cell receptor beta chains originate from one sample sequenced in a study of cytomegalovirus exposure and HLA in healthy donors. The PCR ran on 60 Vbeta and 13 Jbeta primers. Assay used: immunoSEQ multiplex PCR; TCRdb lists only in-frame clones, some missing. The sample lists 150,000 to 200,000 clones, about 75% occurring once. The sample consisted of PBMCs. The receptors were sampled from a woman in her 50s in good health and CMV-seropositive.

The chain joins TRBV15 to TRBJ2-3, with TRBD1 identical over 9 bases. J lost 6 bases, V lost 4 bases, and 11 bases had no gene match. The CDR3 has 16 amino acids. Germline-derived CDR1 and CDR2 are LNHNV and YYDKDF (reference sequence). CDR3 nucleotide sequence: TGTGCCACCAGCAAATCCGGGACAGGGAAGGGGGATACGCAGTATTTT. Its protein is CATSKSGTGKGDTQYF.

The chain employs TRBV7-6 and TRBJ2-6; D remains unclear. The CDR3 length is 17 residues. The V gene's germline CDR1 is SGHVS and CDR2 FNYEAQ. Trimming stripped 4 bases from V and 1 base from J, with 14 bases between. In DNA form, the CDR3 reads TGTGCCAGCAGCTCCCTCTATTTCGGTTCTGGGGCCAACGTCCTGACTTTC. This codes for CASSSLYFGSGANVLTF.

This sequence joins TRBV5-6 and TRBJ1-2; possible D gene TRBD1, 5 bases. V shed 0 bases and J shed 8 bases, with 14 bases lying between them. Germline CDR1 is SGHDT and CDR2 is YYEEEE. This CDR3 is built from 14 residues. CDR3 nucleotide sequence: TGTGCCAGCAGCTTGGGACAGACCCCTGGGGGCTACACCTTC. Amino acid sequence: CASSLGQTPGGYTF. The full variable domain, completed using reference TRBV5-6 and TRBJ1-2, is DAGVTQSPTHLIKTRGQQVTLRCSPKSGHDTVSWYQQALGQGPQFIFQYYEEEERQRGNFPDRFSGHQFPNYSSELNVNALLLGDSALYLCASSLGQTPGGYTFGSGTRLTVV.

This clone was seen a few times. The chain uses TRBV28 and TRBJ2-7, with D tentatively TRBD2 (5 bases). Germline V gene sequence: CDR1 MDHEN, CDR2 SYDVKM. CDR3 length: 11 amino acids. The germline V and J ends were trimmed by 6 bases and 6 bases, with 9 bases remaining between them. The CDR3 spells CASRKAGEQYF. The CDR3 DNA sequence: TGTGCCAGCAGGAAGGCGGGCGAGCAGTACTTC. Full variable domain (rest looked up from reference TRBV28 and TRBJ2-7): DVKVTQSSRYLVKRTGEKVFLECVQDMDHENMFWYRQDPGLGLRLIYFSYDVKMKEKGDIPEGYSVSREKKERFSLILESASTNQTSMYLCASRKAGEQYFGPGTRLTVT.

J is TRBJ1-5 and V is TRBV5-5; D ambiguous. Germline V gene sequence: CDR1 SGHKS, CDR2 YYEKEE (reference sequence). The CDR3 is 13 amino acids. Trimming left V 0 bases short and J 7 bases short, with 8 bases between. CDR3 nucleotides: TGTGCCAGCAGCTTGGACATCCTGCAGCCCCAGCATTTT. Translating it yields CASSLDILQPQHF.

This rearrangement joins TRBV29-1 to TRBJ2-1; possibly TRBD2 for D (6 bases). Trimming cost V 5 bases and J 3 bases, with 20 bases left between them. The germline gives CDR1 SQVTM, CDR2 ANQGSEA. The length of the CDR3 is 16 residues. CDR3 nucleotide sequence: TGCAGCGTTATGTTCCGCGGGGACTCATACTACAATGAGCAGTTCTTC. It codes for CSVMFRGDSYYNEQFF.

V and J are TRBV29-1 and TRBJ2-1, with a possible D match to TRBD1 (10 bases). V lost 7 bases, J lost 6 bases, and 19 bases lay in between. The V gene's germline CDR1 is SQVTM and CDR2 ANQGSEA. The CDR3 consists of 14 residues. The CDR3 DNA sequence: TGCAGCGGCGGGGGGGGGACAGGGGTCAATGAGCAGTTCTTC. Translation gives CSGGGGTGVNEQFF.

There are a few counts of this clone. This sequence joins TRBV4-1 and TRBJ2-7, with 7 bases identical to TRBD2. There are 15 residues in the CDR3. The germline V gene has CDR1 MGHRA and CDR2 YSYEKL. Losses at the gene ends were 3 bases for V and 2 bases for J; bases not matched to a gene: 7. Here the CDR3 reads CASSQAGTNTYEQYF. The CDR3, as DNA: TGCGCCAGCAGCCAGGCCGGGACTAATACCTACGAGCAGTACTTC.

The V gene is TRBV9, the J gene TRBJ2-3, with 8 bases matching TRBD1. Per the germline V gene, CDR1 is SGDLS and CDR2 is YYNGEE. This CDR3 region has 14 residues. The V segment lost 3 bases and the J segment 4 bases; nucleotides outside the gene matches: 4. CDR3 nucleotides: TGTGCCAGCAGCGCCAGGGGGCGTTCAGATACGCAGTATTTT. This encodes CASSARGRSDTQYF.

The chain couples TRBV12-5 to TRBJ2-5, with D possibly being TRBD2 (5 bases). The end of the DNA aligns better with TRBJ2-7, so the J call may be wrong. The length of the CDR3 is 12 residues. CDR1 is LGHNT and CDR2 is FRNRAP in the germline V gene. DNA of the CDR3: TGTGCTAGTGCTGGAGGCTGGAACGAGCAGTACTTC. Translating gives CASAGGWNEQYF.

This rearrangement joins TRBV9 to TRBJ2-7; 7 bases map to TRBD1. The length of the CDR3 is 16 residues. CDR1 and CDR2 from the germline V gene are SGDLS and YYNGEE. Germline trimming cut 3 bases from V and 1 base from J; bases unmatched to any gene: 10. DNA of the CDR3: TGTGCCAGCAGCGCGAGACCGGGACAGAGTTCCTACGAGCAGTACTTC. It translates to CASSARPGQSSYEQYF.

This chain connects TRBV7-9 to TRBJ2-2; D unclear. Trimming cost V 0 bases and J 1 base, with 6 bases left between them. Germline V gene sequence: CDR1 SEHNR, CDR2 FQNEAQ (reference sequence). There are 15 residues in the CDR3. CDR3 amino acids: CASSLAQLNTGELFF. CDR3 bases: TGTGCCAGCAGCTTAGCACAGTTGAACACCGGGGAGCTGTTTTTT.

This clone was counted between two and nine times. The CDR3 reads CASSPTVGYEQYF. The CDR3 coding sequence is TGTGCCAGCAGTCCCACGGTCGGGTACGAGCAGTACTTC. The chain couples TRBV28 to TRBJ2-7, with no clear D. The CDR3 sequence is 13 residues long. The V end lost 5 bases, the J end lost 4 bases, and 12 bases lay between the germline ends. CDR1 is MDHEN, CDR2 SYDVKM, per germline.

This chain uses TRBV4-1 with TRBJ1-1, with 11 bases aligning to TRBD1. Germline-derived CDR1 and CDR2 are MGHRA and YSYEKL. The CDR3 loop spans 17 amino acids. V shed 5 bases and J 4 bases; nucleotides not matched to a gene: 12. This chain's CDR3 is CASSFPGQGAYGTEAFF. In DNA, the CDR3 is TGCGCCAGCAGCTTTCCCGGACAGGGGGCTTACGGCACTGAAGCTTTCTTT.